This T cell receptor beta chain was sequenced for a study of cytomegalovirus exposure and HLA in healthy donors. The CDR3 has 15 amino acids. The germline V and J ends were trimmed by 0 bases and 1 base, with 10 bases remaining between them. Germline CDR1 is SGHRS and CDR2 is YFSETQ. Both 60 Vbeta primers and 13 Jbeta primers went into the PCR. TCRdb's table, derived via immunoSEQ multiplex PCR, lists solely in-frame clones and lacks some. The sample lists about 120,000 clones, 50% to 80% seen once, with around 8.8% in the top ten. This rearrangement joins TRBV5-1 to TRBJ2-5, with D tentatively TRBD1 (5 bases). Material for sequencing was PBMCs. This TCR was sampled from a woman aged 40 to 50 in good health and CMV-seropositive. CDR3 region: CASSLDGRVQETQYF. The CDR3 nucleotides are TGCGCCAGCAGCTTGGACGGCAGGGTCCAAGAGACCCAGTACTTC.